The rows below give T cell receptor beta chains drawn from one sample of a study of graft-versus-host responses after intestinal transplantation. Their cognate antigens are unknown. Repertoires were generated with immunoSEQ multiplex PCR, while TCRdb's copy carries only in-frame clones and drops some. The sample gives tens of thousands of clones, 91% of which show up once; roughly 0.1% is in the top ten. The sample was unstimulated CD4+ T cells sorted from spleen or lymph node cells, taken before intestinal transplant. These receptors all come from a human donor who received an intestinal transplant. Both conserved end residues are part of each CDR3. Each record gives: D gene, CDR3 length, V gene, clone size, J gene, CDR3 protein, CDR3 DNA. A D gene is named only where the DNA matches it firmly. Some rows have no size entry. The others give once, few or many, or a class for an expanded clone.

D: TRBD2
length: 16
V: TRBV5-1
size: NA
J: TRBJ2-7
CDR3: CASSLGSSGGFGEQYF
DNA: TGCGCCAGCAGCTTGGGATCGAGCGGGGGTTTCGGGGAGCAGTACTTC

D: NA
length: 13
V: TRBV5-1
size: NA
J: TRBJ1-5
CDR3: CASSPAGDQPQHF
DNA: TGCGCCAGCAGCCCGGCAGGGGACCAGCCCCAGCATTTT

D: TRBD2
length: 15
V: TRBV7-8
size: NA
J: TRBJ2-1
CDR3: CASRAKAGGNNEQFF
DNA: TGTGCCAGCAGAGCCAAAGCGGGGGGGAACAATGAGCAGTTCTTC

D: NA
length: 12
V: TRBV7-2
size: NA
J: TRBJ2-7
CDR3: CASSWTSYEQYF
DNA: TGTGCCAGCAGTTGGACTTCCTACGAGCAGTACTTC

D: NA
length: 14
V: TRBV5-1
size: NA
J: TRBJ2-5
CDR3: CASSLGGRQETQYF
DNA: TGCGCCAGCAGCTTGGGAGGTCGTCAAGAGACCCAGTACTTC

D: NA
length: 12
V: TRBV18
size: NA
J: TRBJ1-1
CDR3: CASSQGQLEAFF
DNA: TGTGCCAGCTCACAAGGACAGCTTGAAGCTTTCTTT

D: TRBD1
length: 12
V: TRBV6-6
size: NA
J: TRBJ2-7
CDR3: CATRTGSYEQYF
DNA: TGTGCCACCAGGACAGGGTCCTACGAGCAGTACTTC

D: NA
length: 19
V: TRBV12-1
size: NA
J: TRBJ1-5
CDR3: CASSFRGGGQGASNQPQHF
DNA: TGTGCCAGCAGCTTTAGAGGTGGGGGACAGGGGGCTAGCAATCAGCCCCAGCATTTT

D: TRBD1
length: 19
V: TRBV7-8
size: NA
J: TRBJ2-3
CDR3: CASSLVPGQGVLSTDTQYF
DNA: TGTGCCAGCAGCTTAGTCCCGGGACAGGGGGTCCTTAGCACAGATACGCAGTATTTT

D: TRBD1
length: 16
V: TRBV28
size: NA
J: TRBJ2-2
CDR3: CASSVPLTGGAGELFF
DNA: TGTGCCAGCAGTGTTCCCTTGACAGGGGGGGCCGGGGAGCTGTTTTTT

D: NA
length: 12
V: TRBV7-2
size: NA
J: TRBJ2-5
CDR3: CASSLTRKTQYF
DNA: TGTGCCAGCAGCTTAACGAGAAAGACCCAGTACTTC

D: NA
length: 15
V: TRBV30
size: NA
J: TRBJ1-2
CDR3: CAWNFGQRSNYGYTF
DNA: TGTGCCTGGAATTTCGGACAGCGTTCTAACTATGGCTACACCTTC

D: TRBD1
length: 18
V: TRBV4-1
size: NA
J: TRBJ2-7
CDR3: CASSQDRQGHTISYEQYF
DNA: TGCGCCAGCAGCCAAGACAGACAGGGCCATACTATCTCCTACGAGCAGTACTTC

D: NA
length: 14
V: TRBV10-3
size: NA
J: TRBJ1-1
CDR3: CAISESTGNTEAFF
DNA: TGTGCCATCAGTGAGTCAACAGGGAACACTGAAGCTTTCTTT

D: TRBD1
length: 14
V: TRBV7-9
size: NA
J: TRBJ2-7
CDR3: CASSRQGVLSEQYF
DNA: TGTGCCAGCAGCCGACAGGGGGTATTGAGCGAGCAGTACTTC

D: NA
length: 16
V: TRBV19
size: NA
J: TRBJ1-5
CDR3: CASSMGGSTTNQPQHF
DNA: TGTGCCAGTAGTATGGGGGGGTCCACTACCAATCAGCCCCAGCATTTT

D: TRBD2
length: 15
V: TRBV7-2
size: NA
J: TRBJ2-1
CDR3: CASSPNSGGRSEQFF
DNA: TGTGCCAGCAGCCCTAACAGCGGGGGACGTAGTGAGCAGTTCTTC

D: NA
length: 13
V: TRBV7-2
size: NA
J: TRBJ1-1
CDR3: CASSSQKNTEAFF
DNA: TGTGCCAGCAGCTCCCAGAAGAACACTGAAGCTTTCTTT

D: TRBD2
length: 16
V: TRBV4-3
size: NA
J: TRBJ2-3
CDR3: CASSQDSSGTTDTQYF
DNA: TGCGCCAGCAGCCAAGACTCTAGCGGGACCACAGATACGCAGTATTTT

D: NA
length: 16
V: TRBV7-2
size: once
J: TRBJ2-7
CDR3: CASSFRPMPGPYEQYF
DNA: TGTGCCAGCAGCTTTCGTCCTATGCCAGGGCCCTACGAGCAGTACTTC

D: NA
length: 15
V: TRBV18
size: NA
J: TRBJ2-7
CDR3: CASSPQRASAYEQYF
DNA: TGTGCCAGCTCACCCCAACGGGCTAGCGCCTACGAGCAGTACTTC

D: TRBD2
length: 16
V: TRBV9
size: NA
J: TRBJ2-7
CDR3: CASSVGLAGISYEQYF
DNA: TGTGCCAGCAGCGTAGGGCTAGCGGGCATCTCCTACGAGCAGTACTTC

D: TRBD2
length: 15
V: TRBV7-9
size: NA
J: TRBJ2-5
CDR3: CASSLVSGGEETQYF
DNA: TGTGCCAGCAGCTTAGTCAGCGGGGGAGAAGAGACCCAGTACTTC

D: NA
length: 15
V: TRBV15
size: NA
J: TRBJ1-2
CDR3: CATSRDWGVNYGYTF
DNA: TGTGCCACCAGCAGAGATTGGGGGGTGAACTATGGCTACACCTTC

D: NA
length: 13
V: TRBV27
size: few
J: TRBJ1-4
CDR3: CASSNPYGEKLFF
DNA: TGTGCCAGCAGCAATCCGTACGGGGAAAAACTGTTTTTT

D: NA
length: 14
V: TRBV18
size: NA
J: TRBJ1-2
CDR3: CASSPGMGSYGYTF
DNA: TGTGCCAGCTCACCCGGGATGGGGAGCTATGGCTACACCTTC

D: TRBD1
length: 12
V: TRBV2
size: NA
J: TRBJ1-2
CDR3: CASGTGAYGYTF
DNA: TGTGCCAGCGGAACAGGGGCCTATGGCTACACCTTC